This T cell receptor beta chain originates from a study of cytomegalovirus exposure and HLA in healthy donors. In the PCR, 60 Vbeta and 13 Jbeta primers were used. Only in-frame clones appear in the TCRdb table, and some are missing; sequencing was by immunoSEQ multiplex PCR. The table records some 150,000 clones, around 86% of them present only once. To note about this clone: No antigen is known for it.

From germline, CDR1 is MNHEY and CDR2 SMNVEV (reference sequence). V lost 8 bases and J 0 bases, leaving 8 bases between the germline ends. The CDR3 is 14 residues long. Study-level findings and limits: In vitro experiments confirmed that a few CMV-associated chains were specific for CMV antigens.

Input material: PBMCs. The chain links TRBV27 to TRBJ2-6; D remains ambiguous. The TCR comes from a woman aged 25 to 45 in good health and CMV-seronegative. This CDR3 reads CASRDFSGANVLTF. The CDR3 nucleotides read TGTGCCAGCCGAGATTTCTCTGGGGCCAACGTCCTGACTTTC.